A single sample gave rise to the 11 T cell receptor beta chains below, sequenced in a study of T cell responses to AZD1222 COVID-19 vaccine. Here immunoSEQ multiplex PCR was the method, and the copy in TCRdb shows in-frame clones only, minus some. The sample lists about 100,000 clones, 84% occurring once. The sequencing here drew on peripheral blood, taken on day 0 of AZD1222 vaccination. All receptors come from an adult in good health.

The rearrangement uses TRBV6-2 or TRBV6-3 and TRBJ2-1; TRBD1 is a possible D gene (6 bases). The V gene's germline CDR1 is MNHEY and CDR2 SVGEGT. Trimming removed 0 bases at V and 5 bases at J, with 8 bases between. There are 14 residues in the CDR3. In DNA, the CDR3 is TGTGCCAGCAGTTACTCCCACAGGGACAATGAGCAGTTCTTC. The encoded protein is CASSYSHRDNEQFF.

This clone was recorded a few times. The chain recombines TRBV11-2 with TRBJ2-1; TRBD2 matches at 9 bases. This CDR3 is 19 amino acids long. From germline, CDR1 is SGHAT and CDR2 FQNNGV. J gave up 2 bases and V 4 bases, and 15 bases lay outside the gene matches. The DNA for the CDR3 is TGTGCCAGCAGCTCCAGGGCGTCTACTGCGGGAGGGCCCTACAATGAGCAGTTCTTC. Residues: CASSSRASTAGGPYNEQFF.

The rearrangement links TRBV19 to TRBJ2-1; D is perhaps TRBD1 (5 bases). The CDR3 extends over 13 amino acids. Trimming cost V 6 bases and J 3 bases, with 9 bases left between them. Per germline, CDR1 LNHDA and CDR2 SQIVND (reference sequence). CDR3 bases: TGTGCCAGTAGAGACGACAGCTACAATGAGCAGTTCTTC. Protein sequence: CASRDDSYNEQFF.

In this sample, this clone turned up a few times. The genes are TRBV5-1 and TRBJ1-2, with D unclear. V lost 0 bases, J lost 4 bases, and 4 bases lay in between. Germline loops: CDR1 SGHRS, CDR2 YFSETQ. The CDR3 runs to 12 residues. Here the CDR3 reads CASSLESYGYTF. CDR3 DNA: TGCGCCAGCAGCTTGGAGTCCTATGGCTACACCTTC.

The CDR3 coding sequence is TGTGCCAGTAGTGAACAGGGCGTGGGTGACGCTTTCTTT. This encodes CASSEQGVGDAFF. The chain recombines TRBV19 with TRBJ1-1, with D possibly matching TRBD1 (6 bases). The V gene lost 5 bases and the J gene lost 11 bases, with 18 bases spanning the gap. Looked up from germline, CDR1 is LNHDA and CDR2 is SQIVND (reference sequence). The CDR3 sequence is 13 residues long.

The V and J genes are TRBV24-1 and TRBJ2-5; possible D gene TRBD1, 5 bases. Germline V gene data show CDR1 as KGHDR and CDR2 as SFDVKD. This CDR3 has 13 residues. V gave up 6 bases and J gave up 5 bases, with 12 bases separating them. The CDR3, as DNA: TGTGCCACCAGTAAGGGGTTTGAGGAGACCCAGTACTTC. Its translation: CATSKGFEETQYF.

The chain has TRBV6-5 and TRBJ1-4, with 10 bases identical to TRBD1. Germline assignment: CDR1 MNHEY and CDR2 SVGAGI. This CDR3 comprises 15 residues. After removal of 0 bases from V and 8 bases from J, the junction contained 3 bases not matched to a gene. The CDR3 spells CASSYSDRGQEKLFF. In DNA, the CDR3 is TGTGCCAGCAGTTACTCTGACAGGGGGCAGGAAAAACTGTTTTTT.

The CDR3 is CASSSQTGTNEKLFF. The CDR3 coding sequence is TGTGCCAGCAGCTCTCAAACGGGAACTAATGAAAAACTGTTTTTT. The chain couples TRBV7-2 to TRBJ1-4, with D unresolved. The CDR3 has 15 amino acids. Deletions cut 4 bases from V and 1 base from J, with 10 bases between. Germline V gene sequence: CDR1 SGHTA, CDR2 FQGNSA. The full variable domain, rest sourced from reference TRBV7-2 and TRBJ1-4, is GAGVSQSPSNKVTEKGKDVELRCDPISGHTALYWYRQSLGQGLEFLIYFQGNSAPDKSGLPSDRFSAERTGGSVSTLTIQRTQQEDSAVYLCASSSQTGTNEKLFFGSGTQLSVL.

The CDR3 loop is CATSIQTGSQETQYF. Here the CDR3 DNA reads TGTGCCACCAGCATCCAGACAGGATCCCAAGAGACCCAGTACTTC. The chain joins TRBV15 to TRBJ2-5, with a weak D call TRBD1 (6 bases). The CDR3 sequence is 15 residues long. V gave up 4 bases and J gave up 1 base, with 13 bases separating them. The germline CDR1 and CDR2 sequences are LNHNV and YYDKDF (reference sequence).

The table lists this clone with a few counts. The CDR3 coding sequence is TGCGCCAGCAGCTTGGATAGGGACATTCAGTACTTC. Translating gives CASSLDRDIQYF. The chain carries TRBV5-1 and TRBJ2-4; D unclear. The CDR3 spans 12 residues. Germline values: CDR1 SGHRS, CDR2 YFSETQ. V was clipped by 0 bases and J by 8 bases, with 6 bases between them.

This clone has more than one count but fewer than ten. The chain links TRBV3-1 (or the pseudogene TRBV3-2) to TRBJ1-3, with D unresolved. The ends were cut back, 1 base at V and 2 bases at J, with 12 bases in the middle. Germline CDR1 and CDR2: LGHDT and YNNKEL (reference sequence). The CDR3 length is 16 residues. In DNA, the CDR3 is TGTGCCAGCAGCCAAGTCCCATCCGGAACTGGAAACACCATATATTTT. This codes for CASSQVPSGTGNTIYF.